This is a list of T cell receptor beta chains from one sample in a study of T cell responses to AZD1222 COVID-19 vaccine. TCRdb's copy holds only in-frame clones and misses some; the assay was immunoSEQ multiplex PCR. The sample shows 150,000 to 200,000 clones, about 89% of them seen only once. This specimen consisted of peripheral blood, obtained 28 days after the second AZD1222 dose. The receptors originated from an adult who received the AZD1222 COVID-19 vaccine. The CDR3 runs from the conserved cysteine through the conserved F or W. D genes are given only for firm matches. Expanded clones get a size class; other rows say once, few or many, or leave the size out.

v_call: TRBV5-1
clone_size: -
j_call: TRBJ2-1
d_call: -
cdr3_nt: TGCGCCAGCAGCCCGGAGGGACCAATACTGTCGCCCAATGAGCAGTTCTTC
cdr3_aa: CASSPEGPILSPNEQFF

v_call: TRBV7-3
clone_size: -
j_call: TRBJ2-7
d_call: -
cdr3_nt: TGTGCCAGCAGCTTAGGAGGGTTCTACGAGCAGTACTTC
cdr3_aa: CASSLGGFYEQYF

v_call: TRBV7-3
clone_size: -
j_call: TRBJ2-3
d_call: TRBD2
cdr3_nt: TGTGCCAGCAGCCCCCGCGCGGGAGCAACAGATACGCAGTATTTT
cdr3_aa: CASSPRAGATDTQYF

v_call: TRBV5-4
clone_size: -
j_call: TRBJ2-3
d_call: -
cdr3_nt: TGTGCCAGCAGCCCTGGAGGAGAAGATACGCAGTATTTT
cdr3_aa: CASSPGGEDTQYF

v_call: TRBV14
clone_size: -
j_call: TRBJ2-7
d_call: TRBD1
cdr3_nt: TGTGCCAGCAGCCAGTTGACAGGGCTTGAGCAGTACTTC
cdr3_aa: CASSQLTGLEQYF

v_call: TRBV4-3
clone_size: -
j_call: TRBJ1-2
d_call: -
cdr3_nt: TGCGCCAGCAGCCAATCACCGGGCCTTACTAACTATGGCTACACCTTC
cdr3_aa: CASSQSPGLTNYGYTF

v_call: TRBV27
clone_size: -
j_call: TRBJ1-2
d_call: -
cdr3_nt: TGTGCCAGCAGTATACCAGGGGCGGCGAGTGGCTACACCTTC
cdr3_aa: CASSIPGAASGYTF

v_call: TRBV28
clone_size: -
j_call: TRBJ1-1
d_call: -
cdr3_nt: TGTGCCAGCAGTTTTTCCCTTTTTGGGGGAAACACTGAAGCTTTCTTT
cdr3_aa: CASSFSLFGGNTEAFF

v_call: TRBV9
clone_size: few
j_call: TRBJ1-2
d_call: TRBD1
cdr3_nt: TGTGCCAGCAGCGTATCAACAGGGGGCGGCTATGGCTACACCTTC
cdr3_aa: CASSVSTGGGYGYTF

v_call: TRBV2
clone_size: -
j_call: TRBJ1-2
d_call: TRBD1
cdr3_nt: TGTGCCAGCTCTGGACAGGACTATGGCTACACCTTC
cdr3_aa: CASSGQDYGYTF

v_call: TRBV7-9
clone_size: -
j_call: TRBJ1-1
d_call: -
cdr3_nt: TGTGCCAGCAGCTCCTACAGAAACACTGAAGCTTTCTTT
cdr3_aa: CASSSYRNTEAFF

v_call: TRBV7-6
clone_size: -
j_call: TRBJ2-2
d_call: TRBD1
cdr3_nt: TGTGCCAGCAGCCCGACAGGGGGGAACACCGGGGAGCTGTTTTTT
cdr3_aa: CASSPTGGNTGELFF

v_call: TRBV5-1
clone_size: once
j_call: TRBJ1-2
d_call: -
cdr3_nt: TGCGCCAGCAGCTTGGTTGAAAACTATGGCTACACCTTC
cdr3_aa: CASSLVENYGYTF

v_call: TRBV7-3
clone_size: once
j_call: TRBJ2-2
d_call: -
cdr3_nt: TGTGCCAGCAGCTTAAATTTTGGGGGGGCACAGGCGAACACCGGGGAGCTGTTTTTT
cdr3_aa: CASSLNFGGAQANTGELFF

v_call: TRBV11-2
clone_size: -
j_call: TRBJ1-4
d_call: -
cdr3_nt: TGTGCCAGCAGCCCGTACAGTGGTGGGGAAAAACTGTTTTTT
cdr3_aa: CASSPYSGGEKLFF

v_call: TRBV20-1
clone_size: -
j_call: TRBJ2-5
d_call: -
cdr3_nt: TGCAGTGCTAGAGAGCTAGAGACCCAGTACTTC
cdr3_aa: CSARELETQYF

v_call: TRBV27
clone_size: -
j_call: TRBJ2-6
d_call: -
cdr3_nt: TGTGCCAGCAGTGTGACTACCTCCTCTGGGGCCAACGTCCTGACTTTC
cdr3_aa: CASSVTTSSGANVLTF

v_call: TRBV7-2
clone_size: -
j_call: TRBJ1-1
d_call: TRBD1
cdr3_nt: TGTGCCAGCAGCTCGGACAGGGGCACTGAAGCTTTCTTT
cdr3_aa: CASSSDRGTEAFF

v_call: TRBV11-1
clone_size: -
j_call: TRBJ1-2
d_call: -
cdr3_nt: TGTGCCAGCAGCTTAATGACACCCTCGGGGGGCTACACCTTC
cdr3_aa: CASSLMTPSGGYTF

v_call: TRBV7-3
clone_size: few
j_call: TRBJ2-2
d_call: -
cdr3_nt: TGTGCCAGCAGCTTAACTGGGGAGGTCGGGGAGCTGTTTTTT
cdr3_aa: CASSLTGEVGELFF

v_call: TRBV27
clone_size: -
j_call: TRBJ2-1
d_call: -
cdr3_nt: TGTGCCAGCAGTCACGCTAGGGAGCAGTTCTTC
cdr3_aa: CASSHAREQFF

v_call: TRBV7-2
clone_size: -
j_call: TRBJ1-4
d_call: -
cdr3_nt: TGTGCCAGCAGCTTAGTGGCGGAATATGAAAAACTGTTTTTT
cdr3_aa: CASSLVAEYEKLFF

v_call: TRBV6-1
clone_size: -
j_call: TRBJ1-6
d_call: -
cdr3_nt: TGTGCCAGCAGTGAAGCACGATTCGGGAATTCACCCCTCCACTTT
cdr3_aa: CASSEARFGNSPLHF

v_call: TRBV19
clone_size: -
j_call: TRBJ1-6
d_call: -
cdr3_nt: TGTGCCAGTTGCCAGGGGCTAAATTCACCCCTCCACTTT
cdr3_aa: CASCQGLNSPLHF

v_call: TRBV11-2
clone_size: -
j_call: TRBJ2-1
d_call: TRBD2
cdr3_nt: TGTGCCAGCAGCTTGGGGGGACTAGCGGGAGGCGGCGAGCAGTTCTTC
cdr3_aa: CASSLGGLAGGGEQFF

v_call: TRBV24-1
clone_size: -
j_call: TRBJ2-3
d_call: TRBD2
cdr3_nt: TGTGCCACCAGTGATCGCCGACTAGCGGGAGAGAGCACAGATACGCAGTATTTT
cdr3_aa: CATSDRRLAGESTDTQYF

v_call: TRBV6-2/TRBV6-3
clone_size: few
j_call: TRBJ1-2
d_call: -
cdr3_nt: TGTGCCAGCAGTACAAGTTCCGCCATTTATGGCTACACCTTC
cdr3_aa: CASSTSSAIYGYTF

v_call: TRBV4-2
clone_size: -
j_call: TRBJ1-1
d_call: -
cdr3_nt: TGTGCCAGCAGCCAAGATGAGGGGGGGCGTGGGTATACTGAAGCTTTCTTT
cdr3_aa: CASSQDEGGRGYTEAFF

v_call: TRBV7-9
clone_size: medium-sized
j_call: TRBJ2-7
d_call: -
cdr3_nt: TGTGCCAGCAGCTCTAGAGGGGATTCCTACGAGCAGTACTTC
cdr3_aa: CASSSRGDSYEQYF

v_call: TRBV10-3
clone_size: -
j_call: TRBJ1-3
d_call: -
cdr3_nt: TGTGCCATCAGTGAGACCGACAGGCTCTCTGGAAACACCATATATTTT
cdr3_aa: CAISETDRLSGNTIYF

v_call: TRBV6-5
clone_size: once
j_call: TRBJ2-1
d_call: TRBD2
cdr3_nt: TGTGCCAGCAGTCTAGCGGGGGTTACCTACAATGAGCAGTTCTTC
cdr3_aa: CASSLAGVTYNEQFF

v_call: TRBV7-6
clone_size: -
j_call: TRBJ2-1
d_call: TRBD2
cdr3_nt: TGTGCCAGCGGCGGACTAGCGGGGGGAGGAGATGAGCAGTTCTTC
cdr3_aa: CASGGLAGGGDEQFF

v_call: TRBV19
clone_size: -
j_call: TRBJ1-1
d_call: -
cdr3_nt: TGTGCCAGTAGTATCGGACAGTCCCATTTCAAAATGAACACTGAAGCTTTCTTT
cdr3_aa: CASSIGQSHFKMNTEAFF

v_call: TRBV7-9
clone_size: -
j_call: TRBJ1-1
d_call: -
cdr3_nt: TGTGCCAGCAGCACAACAGCATCGAACACTGAAGCTTTCTTT
cdr3_aa: CASSTTASNTEAFF

v_call: TRBV28
clone_size: -
j_call: TRBJ2-7
d_call: TRBD2
cdr3_nt: TGTGCCAGCAGCGCCCCACGGGGCGGGAGGGCCCTCGAGCAGTACTTC
cdr3_aa: CASSAPRGGRALEQYF

v_call: TRBV7-9
clone_size: -
j_call: TRBJ2-7
d_call: TRBD1
cdr3_nt: TGTGCCAGCAGCCCCGGGACAGGTCTCTACGAGCAGTACTTC
cdr3_aa: CASSPGTGLYEQYF

v_call: TRBV7-9
clone_size: -
j_call: TRBJ2-5
d_call: -
cdr3_nt: TGTGCCAGCAGCTTCTTTACAGCGGCAGACCTTTTACAAGAGACCCAGTACTTC
cdr3_aa: CASSFFTAADLLQETQYF

v_call: TRBV7-9
clone_size: -
j_call: TRBJ2-7
d_call: TRBD2
cdr3_nt: TGTGCCAGCAGCCCCGGGTCCGCGGGAGGAGGCGAGCAGTACTTC
cdr3_aa: CASSPGSAGGGEQYF

v_call: TRBV28
clone_size: once
j_call: TRBJ2-3
d_call: -
cdr3_nt: TGTGCCAGCAGTTTAGAGAACCCTAGCACAGATACGCAGTATTTT
cdr3_aa: CASSLENPSTDTQYF

v_call: TRBV7-2
clone_size: -
j_call: TRBJ2-7
d_call: -
cdr3_nt: TGTGCCAGCAGCTTGGACGGGACTCAACGCTACGAGCAGTACTTC
cdr3_aa: CASSLDGTQRYEQYF

v_call: TRBV11-3
clone_size: -
j_call: TRBJ2-7
d_call: -
cdr3_nt: TGTGCCAGCAGCCGCCGTCCGGCAGCTACCTACGAGCAGTACTTC
cdr3_aa: CASSRRPAATYEQYF

v_call: TRBV7-3
clone_size: -
j_call: TRBJ1-6
d_call: TRBD1
cdr3_nt: TGTGCCAGCAGCTTAACGGACAGGGATGGTTCACCCCTCCACTTT
cdr3_aa: CASSLTDRDGSPLHF

v_call: TRBV21-1
clone_size: once
j_call: TRBJ2-5
d_call: -
cdr3_nt: TGTGCCAGCAGCGCCTTGAGAACCGGGACTAAGGAGACCCAGTACTTC
cdr3_aa: CASSALRTGTKETQYF

v_call: TRBV11-2
clone_size: -
j_call: TRBJ2-4
d_call: -
cdr3_nt: TGTGCCAGCAGCTTAACGTTGAGAATGGGGGACATTCAGTACTTC
cdr3_aa: CASSLTLRMGDIQYF

v_call: TRBV27
clone_size: -
j_call: TRBJ2-3
d_call: -
cdr3_nt: TGTGCCAGCAGTTCTCTGACTAGTGTAGGCACAGATACGCAGTATTTT
cdr3_aa: CASSSLTSVGTDTQYF

v_call: TRBV6-1
clone_size: -
j_call: TRBJ2-7
d_call: TRBD2
cdr3_nt: TGTGCCAGCAGTGAATCCAGCGGGAGGGCCTTGACCTACGAGCAGTACTTC
cdr3_aa: CASSESSGRALTYEQYF

v_call: TRBV9
clone_size: -
j_call: TRBJ2-3
d_call: -
cdr3_nt: TGTGCCAGCAGCGTGGGGGCCCACTTCGAGCAGTATTTT
cdr3_aa: CASSVGAHFEQYF

v_call: TRBV28
clone_size: -
j_call: TRBJ2-2
d_call: -
cdr3_nt: TGTGCCAGCAGTTTAGGGGTGGTCCCAGGCACCGGGGAGCTGTTTTTT
cdr3_aa: CASSLGVVPGTGELFF

v_call: TRBV10-3
clone_size: -
j_call: TRBJ2-7
d_call: -
cdr3_nt: TGTGCCATCAGCGCGGGGCCCACCTACGAGCAGTACTTC
cdr3_aa: CAISAGPTYEQYF

v_call: TRBV2
clone_size: -
j_call: TRBJ2-2
d_call: -
cdr3_nt: TGTGCCAGCAGTGCTGTGCGCCCCGGCGGGATCAACACCGGGGAGCTGTTTTTT
cdr3_aa: CASSAVRPGGINTGELFF

v_call: TRBV3-1/TRBV3-2
clone_size: -
j_call: TRBJ2-1
d_call: TRBD2
cdr3_nt: TGTGCCAGCAGCCACCTAGCGGGAAATGAGCAGTTCTTC
cdr3_aa: CASSHLAGNEQFF

v_call: TRBV5-8
clone_size: -
j_call: TRBJ2-1
d_call: TRBD2
cdr3_nt: TGTGCCAGCAGCTTCGGCGGGAGGGCCTTCCATGAGCAGTTCTTC
cdr3_aa: CASSFGGRAFHEQFF

v_call: TRBV15
clone_size: once
j_call: TRBJ1-3
d_call: -
cdr3_nt: TGTGCCACCAGCAGATTTTTCGGGGTATCGGGAAACACCATATATTTT
cdr3_aa: CATSRFFGVSGNTIYF

v_call: TRBV19
clone_size: -
j_call: TRBJ2-5
d_call: TRBD2
cdr3_nt: TGTGCCAGTAGCCACCTGACTAGCGGACAAGAGACCCAGTACTTC
cdr3_aa: CASSHLTSGQETQYF

v_call: TRBV6-5
clone_size: -
j_call: TRBJ2-5
d_call: TRBD2
cdr3_nt: TGTGCCAGCAGGTCCGAACTAGCGGGAGGCGACCAGTACTTC
cdr3_aa: CASRSELAGGDQYF

v_call: TRBV2
clone_size: -
j_call: TRBJ2-5
d_call: TRBD2
cdr3_nt: TGTGCCAGCAGTGATGGGCGGGGGGGCCTGGAGACCCAGTACTTC
cdr3_aa: CASSDGRGGLETQYF

v_call: TRBV2
clone_size: -
j_call: TRBJ1-2
d_call: -
cdr3_nt: TGTGCCACCATAGATGGGGCCGGCTACACCTTC
cdr3_aa: CATIDGAGYTF

v_call: TRBV2
clone_size: -
j_call: TRBJ2-7
d_call: -
cdr3_nt: TGTGCCAGCAGTGAAGGTCAGGGGTCCTACTACGAGCAGTACTTC
cdr3_aa: CASSEGQGSYYEQYF